The entry that follows covers one TCR beta chain sequence. As yet, its antigen is unknown. This sample was taken from a study of CD8 T cells in ankylosing spondylitis. Study-wide results and caveats: In ankylosing spondylitis blood, a motif of seven to nine highly homologous TCR beta variants appeared characteristic. The authors reported significant enrichment of disease-linked clones in matched ankylosing spondylitis synovial fluid.

Each TCR beta library was made by quantitative 5'-RACE that incorporated molecular barcodes. TCRdb itself ran the 5' RACE reads through MiXCR, one entry per CDR3 protein. Of 250,000 to 350,000 distinct CDR3 sequences in the sample, around 19% are singletons; the top ten hold 7.5% to 9%. The V gene's germline CDR1 is SGHAT and CDR2 FQNNGV. The length of the CDR3 is 15 residues. Trimming took 5 bases from V and 0 from J, leaving 13 bases between them. The clonotype was recovered from a male donor with ankylosing spondylitis or in good health (not recorded which). V is TRBV11-2 and J is TRBJ1-1; TRBD1 might be the D (6 bases). The source material was blood, either unsorted or a sorted T cell fraction (not recorded which). In DNA, the CDR3 is TGTGCCAGCAGCCGTGTCCGGGACATGAACACTGAAGCTTTCTTT. It encodes CASSRVRDMNTEAFF.